One sample yielded the 14 T cell receptor beta chains listed below, sequenced in a study of CD8+ T cells in alopecia areata. TCR sequencing used cDNA made by reverse transcription of extracted RNA. Assay: immunoSEQ multiplex PCR; the TCRdb copy retains only in-frame clones and omits some. The table has 120,000 or so clones, 50% to 75% seen once. Treatment given: oral pan-JAK inhibitor, 5-10 mg twice daily. The sequenced sample was CD8+ T cells sorted from blood, obtained at week 4, from a patient treated with tofacitinib. All receptors come from a human donor with alopecia areata.

This clone turned up a few times. The chain combines TRBV7-9 with TRBJ2-7, with D hard to call. CDR1 and CDR2 (germline): SEHNR, FQNEAQ (reference sequence). The length of the CDR3 is 12 residues. V was shortened by 4 bases and J by 3 bases, with 7 bases between the two germline ends. As DNA, the CDR3 is TGTGCCAGCAGCTCAGACAACTACGAGCAGTACTTC. Translated: CASSSDNYEQYF.

In this sample, this clone turned up a few times. The V gene is TRBV2, the J gene TRBJ2-7; tentatively, D is TRBD2 (5 bases). The V end was cut by 1 base, the J end by 13 bases, with 11 bases between. This CDR3 is built from 11 residues. Germline lookup yields CDR1 SNHLY and CDR2 FYNNEI. The CDR3 DNA reads as TGTGCCAGCAGTGAAGGGACGGACTTCTACTTC. Translation gives CASSEGTDFYF.

This clone was counted only a few times. The chain has TRBV29-1 and TRBJ2-1, with D perhaps matching TRBD1 (5 bases). The CDR3 covers 14 residues. CDR1 and CDR2 (germline): SQVTM, ANQGSEA. Trimming cost V 4 bases and J 3 bases, with 13 bases left between them. CDR3 coding DNA: TGCAGCGTTGTGTACAGGTTACTCTACAATGAGCAGTTCTTC. Protein product: CSVVYRLLYNEQFF.

This clone appeared a few times. CDR3 sequence: CSVEGSLSGVPYEQYF. As DNA, the CDR3 is TGCAGCGTTGAAGGATCGTTATCAGGGGTTCCCTACGAGCAGTACTTC. The J gene is TRBJ2-7, the V gene TRBV29-1, with D possibly being TRBD1 (6 bases). Germline CDR1 and CDR2: SQVTM and ANQGSEA. The CDR3 contains 16 residues. Between the trimmed V and J ends, which lost 1 base and 2 bases, there was a span of 18 bases.

This clone was observed a few times. The CDR3 DNA is TGTGCCTGGAGCCTAGCGGGGGATGAGCAGTTCTTC. Its protein is CAWSLAGDEQFF. V gene TRBV30 combines with J gene TRBJ2-1; 10 nucleotides agree with TRBD2. Germline V lookup: CDR1 GTSNPN, CDR2 SVGIG (reference sequence). With 3 bases clipped from V and 8 bases from J, the junction kept 1 base outside the gene matches. The CDR3 covers 12 residues.

This chain uses TRBV6-5 with TRBJ1-5; the D gene is possibly TRBD1 (5 bases). Trimming stripped 4 bases from V and 7 bases from J, with 11 bases between. CDR1 is MNHEY, CDR2 SVGAGI, per germline. The CDR3 totals 13 residues. The CDR3 DNA sequence: TGTGCCAGCAGTTTAGGAGGGGAGCAGCCCCAGCATTTT. As protein: CASSLGGEQPQHF.

The chain carries TRBV30 and TRBJ1-1; D uncertain. CDR3 length: 13 residues. Germline V gives CDR1 GTSNPN, CDR2 SVGIG (reference sequence). The ends were cut back, 5 bases at V and 0 bases at J, with 10 bases in the middle. CDR3 in amino acids: CAWARVLNTEAFF. The DNA for the CDR3 is TGTGCCTGGGCGCGGGTCCTGAACACTGAAGCTTTCTTT.

This sequence joins TRBV30 and TRBJ2-7; TRBD1 or TRBD2 may be the D gene (5 bases each). Trimming took 1 base from V and 4 from J, leaving 20 bases between them. Per the germline V gene, CDR1 is GTSNPN and CDR2 is SVGIG (reference sequence). The CDR3 runs to 16 residues. The chain's CDR3 is CAWSALNSGPSYEQYF. The DNA for the CDR3 is TGTGCCTGGAGTGCCCTGAACTCGGGACCAAGTTACGAGCAGTACTTC.

The chain employs TRBV15 and TRBJ2-3, with 8 nucleotides matching TRBD2. The CDR3 runs to 15 residues. J was trimmed by 1 base and V by 0 bases; bases with no gene match: 0. Germline assignment: CDR1 LNHNV and CDR2 YYDKDF (reference sequence). The CDR3 loop is CATSRERGGTDTQYF. The DNA for the CDR3 is TGTGCCACCAGCAGAGAGCGGGGGGGCACAGATACGCAGTATTTT.

The chain combines TRBV6-1 with TRBJ2-4, with 7 positions matching TRBD2. The V segment lost 5 bases and the J segment 7 bases; nucleotides outside the gene matches: 11. This CDR3 region has 15 residues. CDR1 is MNHNS and CDR2 is SASEGT in the germline V gene. CDR3 sequence (DNA): TGTGCCAGCAGTTCGCAGTCGGGGGGTGGGAACATTCAGTACTTC. Translated, it gives CASSSQSGGGNIQYF.

V gene TRBV7-9 combines with J gene TRBJ2-7; D could derive from TRBD1 or TRBD2 (5 bases each). V lost 1 base and J lost 5, with 12 bases in between. CDR1 and CDR2 (germline): SEHNR, FQNEAQ (reference sequence). The CDR3 extends over 14 amino acids. CDR3: CASSLVRGADEQYF. The DNA for the CDR3 is TGTGCCAGCAGCTTAGTGCGAGGGGCCGACGAGCAGTACTTC.

The chain carries TRBV6-5 and TRBJ2-7; TRBD1 aligns across 8 bases. Germline CDR1 and CDR2: MNHEY and SVGAGI. This CDR3 has 15 amino acids. V shed 4 bases and J 0 bases; nucleotides not matched to a gene: 5. In DNA, the CDR3 is TGTGCCAGCAGTTCCCCCGGGACAGGCTCCTACGAGCAGTACTTC. Its translation is CASSSPGTGSYEQYF.

This clone was picked up a small number of times. The V gene is TRBV29-1, the J gene TRBJ1-2; 7 bases fit TRBD1. Trimming at V came to 2 bases and at J to 3 bases, leaving 9 bases not matched to a gene. In germline, CDR1 is SQVTM, CDR2 ANQGSEA. This CDR3 spans 15 amino acids. CDR3 protein: CSVENNRGWHYGYTF. Written as DNA, the CDR3 is TGCAGCGTTGAAAACAACAGGGGATGGCACTATGGCTACACCTTC.

J is TRBJ2-7 and V is TRBV30; no clear D gene. The V end lost 0 bases, the J end lost 5 bases, and 11 bases lay between the germline ends. There are 13 residues in the CDR3. The germline V gene has CDR1 GTSNPN and CDR2 SVGIG (reference sequence). The CDR3 loop reads CAWSVTRYHEQYF. CDR3 nucleotide sequence: TGTGCCTGGAGTGTAACAAGGTACCACGAGCAGTACTTC. The full variable domain, rest sourced from reference TRBV30 and TRBJ2-7, is SQTIHQWPATLVQPVGSPLSLECTVEGTSNPNLYWYRQAAGRGLQLLFYSVGIGQISSEVPQNLSASRPQDRQFILSSKKLLLSDSGFYLCAWSVTRYHEQYFGPGTRLTVT.